The 16 T cell receptor beta chains below come from one sample, sequenced in a study of post-analysis software for immune sequencing data. Overall study results and limits: Among four to six TRBV segments more frequent in patients than controls were TRBV5-6, TRBV5-1 and TRBV20-1.

Unique molecular identifiers featured in each of the TCR beta cDNA libraries. TCRdb itself ran the PCR reads through MiXCR, one entry per CDR3 protein. The sample includes hundreds of thousands of distinct CDR3 sequences, around 60% seen only once; the top ten take over 9%. Antigen specificity for these receptors is unknown. Sequencing was carried out using blood. The source is a girl aged 2 to 10 with multiple sclerosis.

This clonotype has a handful of counts. The V call is TRBV29-1, the J call TRBJ2-7; D remains unclear. The V end lost 2 bases, the J end lost 7 bases, and 12 bases lay between the germline ends. Per germline, CDR1 SQVTM and CDR2 ANQGSEA. This CDR3 spans 12 amino acids. CDR3 nucleotide sequence: TGCAGCGTTGAAAAAGGGCGTGGGGAGCAGTACTTC. Translation: CSVEKGRGEQYF.

The chain is built from TRBV10-2 and TRBJ2-7; 11 bases align to TRBD2. The length of the CDR3 is 18 residues. The V gene end was trimmed by 3 bases and the J gene end by 2 bases; junction bases not matched to a gene: 12. Germline V gene data show CDR1 as WSHSY and CDR2 as SAAADI. The CDR3, as DNA: TGCGCCAGCAGTGAACGAGCTCTAGCGGGAGGCTCCCCCTACGAGCAGTACTTC. It specifies CASSERALAGGSPYEQYF.

This clonotype has at least ten counts. This rearrangement joins TRBV20-1 to TRBJ2-5; 7 nucleotides align to TRBD2. Germline assignment: CDR1 DFQATT and CDR2 SNEGSKA (reference sequence). The CDR3 is made up of 13 amino acids. Unmatched junction bases numbered 3, after V lost 1 base and J lost 4 bases. The CDR3 nucleotides read TGCAGTGCTAGAGGATCGGGAGGAGAGACCCAGTACTTC. Amino acids: CSARGSGGETQYF.

The V and J genes are TRBV6-5 and TRBJ1-6, with D tentatively TRBD1 (6 bases). The CDR3 is made up of 16 amino acids. Trimming removed 5 bases at V and 11 bases at J, with 22 bases between. CDR1 MNHEY and CDR2 SVGAGI come from the germline V gene. The CDR3 DNA follows: TGTGCCAGCAGTCAATCCGGGGGCCCTGCTGCGCCACCCCTCCACTTT. Protein: CASSQSGGPAAPPLHF.

The genes are TRBV7-2 and TRBJ2-1; D possibly corresponds to TRBD2 (6 bases). Between the trimmed V and J ends, which lost 1 base and 3 bases, there was a span of 10 bases. This CDR3 contains 15 residues. Per the germline V gene, CDR1 is SGHTA and CDR2 is FQGNSA. This CDR3 is CASSLGPSDYNEQFF. CDR3 sequence (DNA): TGTGCCAGCAGCTTAGGTCCTAGCGACTACAATGAGCAGTTCTTC.

This clonotype was detected a few times. The gene calls are TRBV6-5 and TRBJ1-5, with TRBD1 matching 7 bases. The CDR3 has 14 amino acids. Germline V gene lookup returns CDR1 MNHEY and CDR2 SVGAGI. Trimming removed 6 bases from V and 5 bases from J; junction bases left unmatched: 7. The CDR3 region is CASRADRVDQPQHF. The CDR3 nucleotides are TGTGCCAGCAGGGCCGACAGGGTAGATCAGCCCCAGCATTTT.

The genes are TRBV4-1 and TRBJ2-7; 10 bases match TRBD2. The CDR3 has 15 residues. Germline V gene data show CDR1 as MGHRA and CDR2 as YSYEKL. J was trimmed by 3 bases and V by 4 bases; bases with no gene match: 6. This CDR3 reads CASSLGLAVNYEQYF. In DNA, the CDR3 is TGCGCCAGCAGCCTCGGACTAGCGGTAAACTACGAGCAGTACTTC.

This clonotype was counted between two and nine times. The gene calls are TRBV6-5 and TRBJ2-1; 8 bases align to TRBD2. This CDR3 is built from 14 residues. Germline trimming cut 5 bases from V and 6 bases from J; bases unmatched to any gene: 6. Germline V gene lookup returns CDR1 MNHEY and CDR2 SVGAGI. In DNA form, the CDR3 reads TGTGCCAGCAGTCTCCTCAGCGGGAGCAATGAGCAGTTCTTC. Translating gives CASSLLSGSNEQFF.

The V gene is TRBV3-1, the J gene TRBJ2-5, with D possibly TRBD2 on 6 matching bases. This CDR3 region has 13 residues. Germline V CDR1 and CDR2: LGHDT, YNNKEL (reference sequence). Deletions cut 7 bases from V and 2 bases from J, with 11 bases between. The CDR3 protein is CASNNRGQETQYF. In DNA form, the CDR3 reads TGTGCCAGCAACAACCGGGGGCAAGAGACCCAGTACTTC.

The V and J genes are TRBV6-1 and TRBJ1-1; D unresolved. The CDR3 is 14 amino acids. V was clipped by 6 bases and J by 1 base, with 12 bases between them. Germline V gene lookup returns CDR1 MNHNS and CDR2 SASEGT. The CDR3 DNA reads TGTGCCAGCAGGGGGTACGGACGGAACACTGAAGCTTTCTTT. This sequence encodes CASRGYGRNTEAFF.

V is TRBV20-1 and J is TRBJ2-3, with 12 positions matching TRBD2. Trimming removed 3 bases from V and 6 bases from J; junction bases left unmatched: 10. Germline V gene sequence: CDR1 DFQATT, CDR2 SNEGSKA (reference sequence). The CDR3 has 16 residues. The CDR3 coding sequence is TGCAGTGCTAGCGCACTAGCGGGAGGAACAGGTGATACGCAGTATTTT. It translates to CSASALAGGTGDTQYF.

DNA of the CDR3: TGTGCCAGCAGCGCAACCGGGACTAGCGGGAGGTTAGGACGCAACGAGCAGTTCTTC. This encodes CASSATGTSGRLGRNEQFF. The chain carries TRBV7-3 and TRBJ2-1; TRBD2 aligns across 15 bases. Germline CDR1 and CDR2: SGHTA and FQGTGA. The CDR3 contains 19 residues. J was trimmed by 10 bases and V by 5 bases; bases with no gene match: 18. The variable domain in full, with the rest retrieved from reference TRBV7-3 and TRBJ2-1, is GAGVSQTPSNKVTEKGKYVELRCDPISGHTALYWYRQSLGQGPEFLIYFQGTGAADDSGLPNDRFFAVRPEGSVSTLKIQRTERGDSAVYLCASSATGTSGRLGRNEQFFGPGTRLTVL.

The chain joins TRBV6-4 to TRBJ2-5; possible D gene TRBD2, 5 bases. CDR1 is MRHNA and CDR2 is SNTAGT in the germline V gene. V gave up 2 bases and J gave up 11 bases, with 15 bases separating them. The CDR3 sequence is 13 residues long. CDR3 bases: TGTGCCAGCAGTGACGGCTTCGGAGGTGAGCAGTACTTC. Translation gives CASSDGFGGEQYF.

V gene TRBV6-6 combines with J gene TRBJ2-5; D unresolved. From germline, CDR1 is MNHNY and CDR2 SVGAGI (reference sequence). The CDR3 spans 13 residues. The germline V and J ends were trimmed by 6 bases and 2 bases, with 10 bases remaining between them. The CDR3 DNA is TGTGCCAGCAGAACAGCACCTCAAGAGACCCAGTACTTC. It yields the protein CASRTAPQETQYF.

A single count supports this clonotype. The chain couples TRBV4-3 to TRBJ1-2, with D possibly matching TRBD1 (6 bases). V was clipped by 0 bases and J by 4 bases, with 9 bases between them. This CDR3 is built from 14 residues. Germline V gene data show CDR1 as LGHNA and CDR2 as YSLEER. CDR3 DNA sequence: TGCGCCAGCAGCCAAGATCAACAGGGCTATGGCTACACCTTC. Translation: CASSQDQQGYGYTF.

The chain carries TRBV20-1 and TRBJ2-5, with unresolved D. Germline CDR1 is DFQATT and CDR2 is SNEGSKA (reference sequence). The CDR3 contains 13 residues. Trimming left V 5 bases short and J 5 bases short, with 15 bases between. The CDR3 DNA follows: TGCAGTGCTCATGTCCCTTTTTGGGAGACCCAGTACTTC. Amino acids: CSAHVPFWETQYF.